These T cell receptor beta chains were read from a single sample in a study of shared clonotypes between healthy human individuals. Assay: immunoSEQ multiplex PCR; the TCRdb copy retains only in-frame clones and omits some. The sample contains millions of clones, 85% to 95% of which appear only once. The sample was naive CD4+ T cells from PBMCs. The receptors come from a man aged 18 to 30 in good health. Some clones in this sample may be carry-over from other donors' samples. CDR3s include the opening cysteine and the closing phenylalanine or tryptophan. A D gene is named only where the DNA matches it firmly. Rows may omit the clone size; those that give it use once, few, many or a size class.

- TRBJ1-1 TRBV30 - CAWSRLNTEAFF TGTGCCTGGAGTCGACTGAACACTGAAGCTTTCTTT
- TRBJ2-1 TRBV6-5 TRBD2 CASRDAGGLYNEQFF TGTGCCAGCAGGGACGCGGGAGGGCTTTACAATGAGCAGTTCTTC
- TRBJ1-2 TRBV28 TRBD1 CASQPGTGDGYTF TGTGCCAGCCAACCGGGGACAGGTGATGGCTACACCTTC
- TRBJ1-2 TRBV9 - CASSPRGYGYTF TGTGCCAGCAGCCCAAGGGGGTATGGCTACACCTTC
- TRBJ2-1 TRBV29-1 - CSVEGYNEQFF TGCAGCGTTGAAGGGTACAATGAGCAGTTCTTC
once TRBJ2-7 TRBV4-3 TRBD2 CASSQKGGSTSGGSYEQYF TGCGCCAGCAGCCAAAAGGGCGGATCTACTAGCGGGGGTTCCTACGAGCAGTACTTC
- TRBJ1-3 TRBV5-4 TRBD1 CASSLGGDSTSGNTIYF TGTGCCAGCAGCTTGGGAGGGGACAGCACCTCTGGAAACACCATATATTTT
- TRBJ1-4 TRBV11-2 - CASSLRPGSQTNEKLFF TGTGCCAGCAGCTTACGCCCCGGATCGCAAACTAATGAAAAACTGTTTTTT
once TRBJ2-5 TRBV7-9 - CAGRGGQETQYF TGTGCCGGGAGGGGGGGCCAAGAGACCCAGTACTTC
- TRBJ2-4 TRBV7-2 - CASSSFSGASRKNIQYF TGTGCCAGCAGCTCTTTTTCGGGGGCGTCCCGCAAAAACATTCAGTACTTC
- TRBJ1-2 TRBV28 - CASSKYGYTF TGTGCCAGCAGCAAGTATGGCTACACCTTC
- TRBJ2-1 TRBV19 - CASRGHLTTYNEQFF TGTGCCAGTAGAGGGCATTTGACTACCTACAATGAGCAGTTCTTC
- TRBJ2-7 TRBV27 TRBD2 CASSPGLAFGVYEQYF TGTGCCAGCAGTCCAGGACTAGCGTTTGGGGTTTACGAGCAGTACTTC
- TRBJ2-7 TRBV7-8 TRBD2 CASTGTSGPYEQYF TGTGCCAGCACCGGGACTAGCGGACCCTACGAGCAGTACTTC
- TRBJ1-1 TRBV28 - CASSLPTGMNTEAFF TGTGCCAGCAGTCTCCCGACAGGCATGAACACTGAAGCTTTCTTT
- TRBJ2-7 TRBV7-9 TRBD2 CASSLKRLASSSYEQYF TGTGCCAGCAGCCTGAAAAGACTAGCGTCTAGCTCCTACGAGCAGTACTTC
- TRBJ2-1 TRBV5-4 - CASSLATANNEQFF TGTGCCAGCAGCTTGGCGACAGCAAACAATGAGCAGTTCTTC
once TRBJ2-6 TRBV5-6 - CASSSQPALSGANVLTF TGTGCCAGCAGCTCCCAACCGGCACTCTCTGGGGCCAACGTCCTGACTTTC
- TRBJ2-7 TRBV6-5 TRBD1 CASSPPGTGGLF TGTGCCAGCAGTCCCCCCGGGACAGGGGGCCTCTTC
- TRBJ2-5 TRBV5-4 TRBD2 CASSLGTSVGTQYF TGTGCCAGCAGCTTAGGGACTAGCGTTGGGACCCAGTACTTC
- TRBJ2-3 TRBV28 - CASSFQTGRTDTQYF TGTGCCAGCAGTTTTCAGACAGGGAGGACAGATACGCAGTATTTT
- TRBJ2-2 TRBV19 TRBD1 CASSQTGPGELFF TGTGCCAGTAGCCAGACAGGGCCCGGGGAGCTGTTTTTT
- TRBJ2-7 TRBV29-1 - CSVDSVDGPLHEQYF TGCAGCGTTGATAGCGTGGACGGCCCTCTCCACGAGCAGTACTTC
few TRBJ2-3 TRBV6-6 - CASSYTTDTQYF TGTGCCAGCAGTTACACCACAGATACGCAGTATTTT
- TRBJ1-2 TRBV7-2 - CASSNNYGYTF TGTGCCAGCAGCAACAACTATGGCTACACCTTC
- TRBJ1-2 TRBV28 TRBD1 CASSSPGQSTLLYGYTF TGTGCCAGCAGTTCTCCGGGACAGTCAACACTACTCTATGGCTACACCTTC
- TRBJ2-2 TRBV29-1 - CSVKGTGWDYTGELFF TGCAGCGTCAAGGGCACAGGCTGGGACTACACCGGGGAGCTGTTTTTT
- TRBJ2-7 TRBV5-6 TRBD2 CASSVRTSGSRYEQYF TGTGCCAGCAGCGTGAGGACTAGCGGGAGTCGATACGAGCAGTACTTC
- TRBJ2-4 TRBV27 - CASSLKEGRKNIQYF TGTGCCAGCAGTTTAAAAGAAGGCAGAAAAAACATTCAGTACTTC
few TRBJ1-1 TRBV19 TRBD1 CASSKRDRAGEAFF TGTGCCAGTAGTAAACGGGACAGGGCTGGTGAAGCTTTCTTT
- TRBJ1-2 TRBV10-3 - CAISSSGGNYGYTF TGTGCCATCAGTAGTTCGGGGGGCAACTATGGCTACACCTTC
- TRBJ2-7 TRBV7-9 TRBD2 CASGEGSEQYF TGTGCCAGCGGGGAGGGTTCCGAGCAGTACTTC
- TRBJ1-3 TRBV6-5 - CASRRGRNSGNTIYF TGTGCCAGCAGGAGGGGGAGGAACTCTGGAAACACCATATATTTT
- TRBJ1-1 TRBV5-1 - CASSLAGQSGTEAFF TGCGCCAGCAGCTTGGCGGGCCAGTCGGGAACTGAAGCTTTCTTT
once TRBJ1-3 TRBV4-2 TRBD1 CASSLPQGTSGNTIYF TGTGCCAGCAGCCTGCCACAGGGGACGTCGGGAAACACCATATATTTT
- TRBJ1-3 TRBV28 - CASSLRLGSGNTIYF TGTGCCAGCAGTCTCCGATTGGGCTCTGGAAACACCATATATTTT
- TRBJ2-4 TRBV30 - CAWTLQNGGIQYF TGTGCCTGGACCCTTCAAAACGGAGGCATTCAGTACTTC
few TRBJ1-1 TRBV9 - CASSVAGNTEAFF TGTGCCAGCAGCGTGGCCGGGAACACTGAAGCTTTCTTT
- TRBJ1-1 TRBV18 TRBD1 CASSRDLPDTGGEAFF TGTGCCAGCTCACGGGATTTACCCGATACAGGGGGCGAAGCTTTCTTT
once TRBJ2-7 TRBV28 - CASRDSRGAYEQYF TGTGCCAGCAGGGATAGCAGGGGCGCCTACGAGCAGTACTTC
- TRBJ1-1 TRBV7-8 TRBD1 CASSLDRGRRGTEAFF TGTGCCAGCAGCTTAGATAGGGGGCGGAGGGGGACTGAAGCTTTCTTT
- TRBJ1-5 TRBV15 - CATSEGISNQPQHF TGTGCCACCAGTGAGGGGATTAGCAATCAGCCCCAGCATTTT
few TRBJ1-1 TRBV5-1 - CASSFGTPNTEAFF TGCGCCAGCAGCTTCGGGACACCGAACACTGAAGCTTTCTTT
- TRBJ2-2 TRBV4-2 - CASSQSRGRSTGELFF TGTGCCAGCAGCCAAAGTCGTGGGAGGAGCACCGGGGAGCTGTTTTTT
once TRBJ1-1 TRBV29-1 - CSVEVRRRGDTEAFF TGCAGCGTTGAGGTTCGCCGCCGGGGGGACACTGAAGCTTTCTTT
- TRBJ1-1 TRBV10-3 - CASDRGDTEAFF TGTGCCAGCGACCGGGGGGACACTGAAGCTTTCTTT